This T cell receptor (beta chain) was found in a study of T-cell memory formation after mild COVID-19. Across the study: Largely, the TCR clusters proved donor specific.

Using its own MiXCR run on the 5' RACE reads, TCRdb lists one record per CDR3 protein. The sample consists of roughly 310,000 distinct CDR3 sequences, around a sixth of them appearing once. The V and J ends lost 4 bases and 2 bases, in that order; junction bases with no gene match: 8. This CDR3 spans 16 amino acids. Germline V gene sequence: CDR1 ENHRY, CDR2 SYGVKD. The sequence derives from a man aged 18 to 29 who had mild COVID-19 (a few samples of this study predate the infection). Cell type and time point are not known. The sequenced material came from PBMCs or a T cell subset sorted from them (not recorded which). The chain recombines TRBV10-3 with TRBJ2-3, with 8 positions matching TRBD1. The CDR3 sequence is CAISGQGPSNTDTQYF. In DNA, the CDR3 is TGTGCCATCAGTGGACAGGGGCCATCTAACACAGATACGCAGTATTTT.